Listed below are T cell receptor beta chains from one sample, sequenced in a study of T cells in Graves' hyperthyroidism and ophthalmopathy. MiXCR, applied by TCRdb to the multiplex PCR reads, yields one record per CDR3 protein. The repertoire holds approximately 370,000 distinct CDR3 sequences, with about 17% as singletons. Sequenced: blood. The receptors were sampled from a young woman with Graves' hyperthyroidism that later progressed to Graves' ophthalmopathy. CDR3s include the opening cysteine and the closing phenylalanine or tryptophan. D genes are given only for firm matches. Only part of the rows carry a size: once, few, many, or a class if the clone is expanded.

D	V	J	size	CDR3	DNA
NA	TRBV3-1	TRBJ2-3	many	CASSQSRGMRTDTQYF	TGTGCCAGCAGCCAATCAAGGGGAATGAGGACAGATACGCAGTATTTT
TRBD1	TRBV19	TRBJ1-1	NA	CASSDQITAGQGIGAEAFF	TGTGCCAGTAGTGACCAGATAACAGCGGGACAGGGGATCGGGGCTGAAGCTTTCTTT
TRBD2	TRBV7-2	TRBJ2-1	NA	CASDYGGALYNEQFF	TGTGCCAGCGACTACGGGGGGGCTCTTTACAATGAGCAGTTCTTC
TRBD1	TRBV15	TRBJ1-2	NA	CATSRGQGAQSYGYTF	TGTGCCACCAGCAGAGGACAGGGGGCGCAGAGCTATGGCTACACCTTC
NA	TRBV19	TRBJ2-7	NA	CASSIAGLSYEQYF	TGTGCCAGTAGTATCGCAGGGTTATCCTACGAGCAGTACTTC
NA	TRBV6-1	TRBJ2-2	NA	CASSYVGSSDTGELFF	TGTGCCAGCAGTTATGTTGGATCCTCGGACACCGGGGAGCTGTTTTTT
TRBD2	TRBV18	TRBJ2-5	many	CASSLSSSGGVETQYF	TGTGCCAGCTCACTATCCAGTAGCGGGGGAGTAGAGACCCAGTACTTC
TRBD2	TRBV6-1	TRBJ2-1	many	CASSRPGLAGGTGAPYNEQFF	TGTGCCAGCAGTCGACCAGGACTAGCGGGAGGGACCGGGGCGCCCTACAATGAGCAGTTCTTC
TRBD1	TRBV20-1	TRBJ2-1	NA	CSARTGTGHNEQFF	TGCAGCGCCCGAACCGGGACAGGGCACAATGAGCAGTTCTTC
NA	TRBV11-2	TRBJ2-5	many	CASSGGFSETQYF	TGTGCCAGCAGCGGGGGGTTTTCGGAGACCCAGTACTTC
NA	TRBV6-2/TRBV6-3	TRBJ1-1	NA	CASSYSQDRGLNTEAFF	TGTGCCAGCAGTTATTCCCAGGACAGAGGACTAAACACTGAAGCTTTCTTT
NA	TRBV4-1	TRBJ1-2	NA	CASSQDGGPTNYGYTF	TGCGCCAGCAGCCAAGATGGAGGGCCAACTAACTATGGCTACACCTTC
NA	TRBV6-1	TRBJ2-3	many	CASSETAADTQYF	TGTGCCAGCAGTGAAACGGCAGCAGATACGCAGTATTTT
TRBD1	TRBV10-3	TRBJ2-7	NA	CAISDPGQGGYEQYF	TGTGCCATCAGTGACCCGGGACAGGGAGGGTACGAGCAGTACTTC
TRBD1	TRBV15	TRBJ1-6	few	CATSRDRMGYNSPLHF	TGTGCCACCAGCAGGGACAGGATGGGGTATAATTCACCCCTCCACTTT
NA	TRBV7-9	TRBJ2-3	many	CASSLGTHTDTQYF	TGTGCCAGCAGTCTCGGGACACACACAGATACGCAGTATTTT
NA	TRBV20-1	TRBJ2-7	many	CSANQAHEQYF	TGCAGTGCGAACCAGGCCCACGAGCAGTACTTC
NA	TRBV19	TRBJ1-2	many	CASSIQGSHGYTF	TGTGCCAGTAGTATACAGGGATCTCATGGCTACACCTTC
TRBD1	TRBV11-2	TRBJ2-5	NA	CASSSPTGQETQCF	TGTGCCAGCAGCTCCCCGACAGGGCAAGAGACCCAGTGCTTC
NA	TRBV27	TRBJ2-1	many	CASSSRPFSSYNEQFF	TGTGCCAGCAGTTCCCGCCCTTTCAGCTCCTACAATGAGCAGTTCTTC
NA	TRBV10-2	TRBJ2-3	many	CASSAWVARTDTQYF	TGCGCCAGCAGTGCCTGGGTAGCGAGGACAGATACGCAGTATTTT
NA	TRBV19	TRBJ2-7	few	CASSSGVYSNYEQYF	TGTGCCAGCTCCTCAGGGGTGTATTCTAATTACGAGCAGTACTTC
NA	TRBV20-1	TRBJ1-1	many	CSARTTGTEAFF	TGCAGTGCTAGAACCACGGGGACTGAAGCTTTCTTT
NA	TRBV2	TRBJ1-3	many	CASSEVREGTDIYF	TGTGCCAGCAGTGAAGTCCGGGAGGGGACCGACATATATTTT
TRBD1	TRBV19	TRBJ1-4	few	CASNLTGVDSEKLFF	TGTGCCAGTAATTTAACAGGGGTGGATTCTGAAAAACTGTTTTTT
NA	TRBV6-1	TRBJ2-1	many	CASSELAGQLYNEQFF	TGTGCCAGCAGTGAATTGGCGGGACAGCTATACAATGAGCAGTTCTTC
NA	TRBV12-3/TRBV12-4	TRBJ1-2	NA	CASSLSLDRRSMGYTF	TGTGCCAGCAGTTTATCCCTCGACAGACGCTCTATGGGCTACACCTTC
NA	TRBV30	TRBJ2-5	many	CAWSGKQLEETQYF	TGTGCCTGGAGTGGGAAGCAGCTAGAAGAGACCCAGTACTTC
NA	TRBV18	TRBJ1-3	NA	CASSPGGANTIYF	TGTGCCAGCTCACCTGGTGGCGCAAACACCATATATTTT
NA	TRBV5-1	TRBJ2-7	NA	CASSLEPPPGSFDEQYF	TGCGCCAGCAGCTTAGAGCCCCCACCGGGTAGTTTCGACGAGCAGTACTTC
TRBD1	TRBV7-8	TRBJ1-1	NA	CASSLGYRGGLGEAFF	TGTGCCAGCAGCTTAGGTTACAGGGGGGGCCTCGGTGAAGCTTTCTTT
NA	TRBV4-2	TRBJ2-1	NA	CASSQDPGLNEQFF	TGTGCCAGCAGCCAAGATCCAGGGCTGAATGAGCAGTTCTTC
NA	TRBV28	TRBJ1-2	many	CASRSPGGNYGYTF	TGTGCCAGCAGGTCCCCGGGGGGCAACTATGGCTACACCTTC
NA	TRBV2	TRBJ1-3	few	CASSEGAPWGISGNTIYF	TGTGCCAGCAGTGAAGGAGCCCCCTGGGGCATATCTGGAAACACCATATATTTT
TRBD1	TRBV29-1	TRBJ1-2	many	CSVLPGQGNYGYTF	TGCAGCGTCTTACCGGGACAGGGGAACTATGGCTACACCTTC
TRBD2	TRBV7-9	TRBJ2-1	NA	CASSLAVLADGGNEQFF	TGTGCCAGCAGCTTAGCTGTACTAGCGGACGGCGGCAATGAGCAGTTCTTC
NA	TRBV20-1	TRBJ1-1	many	CSARKTEAFF	TGCAGTGCTAGGAAGACTGAAGCTTTCTTT
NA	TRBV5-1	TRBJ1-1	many	CASSLGSRNTEAFF	TGCGCCAGCAGCTTAGGGAGTCGGAACACTGAAGCTTTCTTT
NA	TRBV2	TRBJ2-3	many	CASSVLSRDTQYF	TGTGCCAGCAGTGTTCTCAGTCGGGATACGCAGTATTTT
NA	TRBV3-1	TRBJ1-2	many	CASSQDTLGRRPIYGYTF	TGTGCCAGCAGCCAAGATACTCTCGGACGGCGGCCAATCTATGGCTACACCTTC
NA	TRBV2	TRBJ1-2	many	CASSEALIIGYTF	TGTGCCAGCAGTGAAGCGCTTATAATTGGCTACACCTTC
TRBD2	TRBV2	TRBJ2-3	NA	CASSGTSGGIDTQYF	TGTGCCAGCAGTGGGACTAGCGGGGGAATAGATACGCAGTATTTT
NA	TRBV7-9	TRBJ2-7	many	CASSPRDGLPYEQYF	TGTGCCAGCAGCCCCCGGGACGGACTTCCCTACGAGCAGTACTTC
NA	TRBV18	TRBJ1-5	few	CASSPRGEYSNQPQHF	TGTGCCAGCTCACCCCGGGGAGAATATAGCAATCAGCCCCAGCATTTT
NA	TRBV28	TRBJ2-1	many	CASKSGTSSYNEQFF	TGTGCCAGCAAGTCTGGCACTTCCTCCTACAATGAGCAGTTCTTC
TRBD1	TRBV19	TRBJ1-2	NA	CASTTGQGGYGYTF	TGTGCCAGTACCACTGGACAGGGAGGGTATGGCTACACCTTC
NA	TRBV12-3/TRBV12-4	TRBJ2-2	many	CASSLWSTGELFF	TGTGCCAGCAGTTTATGGTCCACCGGGGAGCTGTTTTTT
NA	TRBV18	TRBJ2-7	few	CASSPPTDDEQYF	TGTGCCAGCTCCCCTCCGACAGACGACGAGCAGTACTTC
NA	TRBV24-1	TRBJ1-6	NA	CATSVWTVNNSPLHF	TGTGCCACCAGTGTTTGGACCGTTAATAATTCACCCCTCCACTTT
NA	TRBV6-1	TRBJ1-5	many	CASSEAVGQPRFNQPQHF	TGTGCCAGCAGTGAAGCCGTGGGGCAGCCGAGATTCAATCAGCCCCAGCATTTT
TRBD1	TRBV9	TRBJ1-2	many	CASSVSPGGLNGYTF	TGTGCCAGCAGCGTTAGCCCAGGGGGGCTTAATGGCTACACCTTC
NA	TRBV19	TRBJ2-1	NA	CASSIEGYQPDNEQFF	TGTGCCAGTAGTATAGAGGGCTACCAGCCCGACAATGAGCAGTTCTTC
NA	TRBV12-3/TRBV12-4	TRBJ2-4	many	CASSHRGKAKNIQYF	TGTGCCAGCAGTCATAGGGGGAAAGCCAAAAACATTCAGTACTTC
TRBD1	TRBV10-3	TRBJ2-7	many	CAIRQGARSVDEQYF	TGTGCCATCAGACAGGGGGCGCGCAGTGTCGACGAGCAGTACTTC
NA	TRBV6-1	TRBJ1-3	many	CASRDVREGNTIYF	TGTGCCAGCAGAGATGTGAGGGAAGGAAACACCATATATTTT
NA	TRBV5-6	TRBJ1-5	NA	CASSLARGADGQPQHF	TGTGCCAGCAGCTTGGCAAGGGGGGCTGATGGTCAGCCCCAGCATTTT
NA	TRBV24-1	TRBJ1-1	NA	CATSDGMNTEAFF	TGTGCCACCAGTGACGGCATGAACACTGAAGCTTTCTTT
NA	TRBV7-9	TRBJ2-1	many	CASSLTRGYNEQFF	TGTGCCAGCAGCTTAACTAGGGGCTACAATGAGCAGTTCTTC
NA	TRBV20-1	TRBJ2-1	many	CSARPLQSSYNEQFF	TGCAGTGCTAGACCTTTACAGAGCTCCTACAATGAGCAGTTCTTC
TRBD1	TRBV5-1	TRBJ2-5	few	CASSLDRGWAQGTPQETQYF	TGCGCCAGCAGTCTGGACAGGGGATGGGCCCAAGGAACCCCCCAAGAGACCCAGTACTTC